A single T cell receptor beta chain is shown here with its context. Its specific antigen is unknown. Base quality data are lacking; no much larger clone is found one base away. Each donor gave one peripheral blood draw, averaging about 120 mL, which was collected into heparinised tubes. Naive, central memory, regulatory and stem cell-like memory CD4+ T cells were sorted on a BD FACSAria II using a panel including CD45RO, CCR7, CD25, CD127, CD95 and CD27. Every sorted population had a purity above 95%. PBMCs were isolated immediately by Lymphoprep density gradient centrifugation and stained directly without culture. To minimize batch effects, samples were stained and sorted in pairs, one healthy donor with one patient per experiment. CDR1 LNHDA and CDR2 SQIVND are derived from the germline V gene (reference sequence). Cut back by 8 bases and 3 bases, the V and J ends lie 13 bases apart. Including cysteine and phenylalanine, the CDR3 has 13 amino acids. This entry keeps only the CDR3 DNA: 39 bases, framed from base 1.

This specimen belongs to a study of beta chain features in type 1 diabetes (dated by TCRdb to the late 2010s). The study in broad terms: Mean age, gender distribution, total cell number and subset yield did not differ between patients and healthy donors. Whereas all 28 donors provided naive and central memory subsets, regulatory and stem cell-like memory subsets were isolated from just 8 patients and roughly 8 healthy donors. A total of roughly 99 million sorted cells were examined across all samples, and the number of cells per subset was strongly correlated with RNA yield. In the study, TCRB repertoires of sorted circulating CD4+ T cell subsets from recently diagnosed type 1 diabetes patients were compared with those of matched healthy donors. Points the paper makes about the study in general: Type 1 diabetes patients showed a moderate but significant shortening of TCRB CDR3 length in all four CD4+ subsets. Naive, central memory and regulatory TCRB repertoires appeared to be more alike among patients than among healthy donors. HLA sub-analyses involved small numbers of individuals, so any influence of HLA type on TCRB rearrangement remained unresolved. Sequencing cDNA rather than genomic DNA could over-represent highly expressing activated cells, although activation and CD3 levels did not differ between groups. Fewer insertions and more nucleotide deletions at VDJ recombination sites were observed in patients with type 1 diabetes, implying thymic rearrangement abnormalities. Shorter templates might be favored by PCR, yet because patient and control samples were amplified and corrected together, any such skew would affect both groups equally.

The entire isolated RNA was reverse transcribed using the High Capacity cDNA Reverse Transcription Kit, and thus expressed TCRB transcripts were sequenced. Deep immunoSEQ sequencing was performed on naive, central memory and regulatory T cell samples, with an average of around 3.5 million total reads per sample. Sorted cells were lysed in RLT buffer and RNA was extracted with DNase-treated RNeasy Micro or Mini kits, depending on cell number. To prevent cross-contamination, every cell subset was processed on its own, while patient and healthy donor samples were processed together. The immunoSEQ multiplex PCR was used to amplify TCRB sequences from cDNA, yielding 87-bp fragments that span the CDR3 region. Sequencing of the amplicons was performed on the Illumina HiSeq platform. As for the original processing: PCR bias was corrected computationally using synthetic template baselines, and reads within Hamming distance 2 were collapsed, with unmergeable singletons discarded. Reads were aligned to IMGT to assign V, D and J genes, CDR3 length, and insertions or deletions at six rearrangement sites. Clonotype counts were normalized to sorted cell number within each subset before computing true diversity and Gini coefficients with the tcR R package. The overlap coefficient, calculated on TCRB nucleotide sequences, was used to measure repertoire sharing. TCRdb took this table from immuneACCESS and kept in-frame rearrangements with V and J called. Such tables lack part of the clones; where checked against another copy, unresolved V genes explain under half of the gap, and the rest is unexplained. V, J and clone size derive from that table, while D and trimming were established from the DNA sequence. The sample data list some 190,000 clones, and roughly 7.1% of these were observed just once. Jointly, the top ten make up about 1% of the sample.

This sequence uses TRBV19 and TRBJ1-2, with the D gene not clear enough to name. Material: central memory CD4+ T cells from blood. The origin of this receptor is a woman aged 40 to 50 with type 1 diabetes. The CDR3 reads CASRPQRDYGYTF. The DNA sequence is given as TGTGCCAGTCGGCCCCAACGGGACTATGGCTACACCTTC.